The clone carrying this TCR beta chain was observed once. Trimming took 6 bases from V and 8 from J; bases not matched to a gene: 6. This CDR3 region has 12 residues. Primers used in a second PCR of roughly 6 to 11 cycles were a sample-barcoded 5' primer and a J-beta primer mix. TCRdb re-called the 5' RACE reads with MiXCR, one entry per CDR3 protein. The sample consists of about 670,000 distinct CDR3 sequences, 40% to 65% of them appearing once. This sample is part of a study of blood T cells in healthy people across ages. J is TRBJ1-2 and V is TRBV12-3 or TRBV12-4; 7 positions match TRBD1. The source of this sequence is a woman aged 80 or over in good health. Sequenced material: blood. The CDR3 bases are TGTGCCAGCAGACAGACAGGGTACGGCTACACCTTC. Translating gives CASRQTGYGYTF.